The 31 T cell receptor beta chains presented below share a single source sample, sequenced in a study of blood T cell repertoires in COVID-19. This table comes from immunoSEQ multiplex PCR, and its TCRdb copy is limited to in-frame clones, with some not included. Altogether some 240,000 clones are present, approximately 78% being singletons, with the ten largest covering roughly 12%. The sequencing input was peripheral blood. Every receptor here comes from a woman in her sixties with active or convalescent COVID-19.

V usage is TRBV30 and J usage is TRBJ1-6; D is unclear. The V and J ends lost 3 bases and 7 bases respectively, with 7 bases between them. The CDR3 is 12 amino acids. Germline CDR1 and CDR2: GTSNPN and SVGIG (reference sequence). Here the CDR3 DNA reads TGTGCCTGGAGACAGCCCAATTCACCCCTCCACTTT. Translation: CAWRQPNSPLHF.

This chain connects TRBV4-3 to TRBJ1-4; 7 bases agree with TRBD1. V gave up 4 bases and J gave up 7 bases; unmatched junction bases: 12. The germline V gene encodes CDR1 LGHNA and CDR2 YSLEER. The CDR3 covers 16 residues. Here the CDR3 DNA reads TGCGCCAGCAGCCGGGCTGGGGCCTCAGGGGGTGAAAAACTGTTTTTT. Translating gives CASSRAGASGGEKLFF.

The V and J genes are TRBV5-4 and TRBJ2-5; tentative D call: TRBD2 (6 bases). This CDR3 has 17 residues. The V gene lost 4 bases and the J gene lost 3 bases, with 22 bases spanning the gap. The germline V gene has CDR1 SGHNT and CDR2 YYREEE (reference sequence). CDR3 DNA sequence: TGTGCCAGCAGCCGCGGATTCGAGCGGGCCGGTAAAGAGACCCAGTACTTC. This gives the protein CASSRGFERAGKETQYF.

The rearrangement joins TRBV7-2 to TRBJ1-5; D unclear. Germline CDR1 SGHTA, CDR2 FQGNSA. V was cut by 1 base and J by 4 bases, with 5 bases left in between. CDR3 length: 13 residues. The CDR3 coding sequence is TGTGCCAGCAGCTTAGGACAAAATCAGCCCCAGCATTTT. Translating it yields CASSLGQNQPQHF.

Written as DNA, the CDR3 is TGTGCCAGCAGTGAAGGTGTGACTAGCGGGGGAATGGAGACCCAGTACTTC. It encodes CASSEGVTSGGMETQYF. The chain is built from TRBV6-1 and TRBJ2-5; 12 positions match TRBD2. CDR1 and CDR2 from the germline V gene are MNHNS and SASEGT. Trimming cost V 1 base and J 5 bases; bases outside gene matches: 8. CDR3 length: 17 amino acids.

The chain links TRBV9 to TRBJ1-3; D remains unclear. The CDR3 length is 13 residues. Per germline, CDR1 SGDLS and CDR2 YYNGEE. V was shortened by 1 base and J by 4 bases, with 6 bases between the two germline ends. DNA of the CDR3: TGTGCCAGCAGCGTATCCACAGGAAACACCATATATTTT. Translated: CASSVSTGNTIYF.

The chain is built from TRBV3-1 (or the pseudogene TRBV3-2) and TRBJ2-5; 14 nucleotides agree with TRBD2. The CDR3 has 18 amino acids. The junction had 6 bases not matched to a gene; V was cut back by 1 base and J by 2 bases. Germline assignment: CDR1 LGHDT and CDR2 YNNKEL (reference sequence). The CDR3 protein is CASSQGLAGGQFQETQYF. Here the CDR3 DNA reads TGTGCCAGCAGCCAAGGACTAGCGGGGGGGCAATTTCAAGAGACCCAGTACTTC.

This clone showed up many times. The V call is TRBV18, the J call TRBJ1-4, with 7 bases matching TRBD1. The ends lost 3 bases at V and 7 bases at J; junction bases unmatched: 17. The CDR3 has 18 amino acids. The germline V gene encodes CDR1 KGHSH and CDR2 LQKENI. CDR3 residues: CASSPAGGTDVISEKLFF. CDR3 nucleotide sequence: TGTGCCAGCTCACCCGCAGGGGGAACGGACGTAATTAGTGAAAAACTGTTTTTT.

V usage is TRBV5-6 and J usage is TRBJ1-3; D is uncertain. The V end was cut by 4 bases, the J end by 0 bases, with 8 bases between. CDR1 SGHDT and CDR2 YYEEEE come from the germline V gene. CDR3 length: 14 amino acids. The CDR3 DNA reads as TGTGCCAGCAGCCCGGGTCCCTCTGGAAACACCATATATTTT. It translates to CASSPGPSGNTIYF.

The chain carries TRBV29-1 and TRBJ1-2; D gene ambiguous. The CDR3 sequence is 14 residues long. Germline CDR1 is SQVTM and CDR2 is ANQGSEA. The germline V and J ends were trimmed by 3 bases and 4 bases, with 15 bases remaining between them. Written as DNA, the CDR3 is TGCAGCGTTGATAAGCCAGCCCTAGCCTATGGCTACACCTTC. Translated, it gives CSVDKPALAYGYTF.

This clone has only a few counts. The CDR3 bases are TGTGCCAGCTCAACAGGGTTGAACACTGAAGCTTTCTTT. This gives the protein CASSTGLNTEAFF. The chain uses TRBV18 and TRBJ1-1, with a weak D call TRBD1 (6 bases). Per the germline V gene, CDR1 is KGHSH and CDR2 is LQKENI. Trimming took off 5 bases at V and 0 bases at J, with 7 bases between the two ends. This CDR3 has 13 residues.

The V and J genes are TRBV6-5 and TRBJ2-7; D might be TRBD1 (6 bases). This CDR3 contains 15 residues. Trimming removed 2 bases at V and 1 base at J, with 12 bases between. Per germline, CDR1 MNHEY and CDR2 SVGAGI. The CDR3 DNA is TGTGCCAGCAGTTACGGGCCGACAGGTTCCTACGAGCAGTACTTC. Encoded protein: CASSYGPTGSYEQYF.

The chain carries TRBV7-8 and TRBJ1-6; no clear D. CDR1 SGHVS and CDR2 FQNEAQ come from the germline V gene. The CDR3 consists of 16 residues. V lost 5 bases to trimming and J lost 7 bases, with 18 bases between them. In nucleotides, the CDR3 is TGTGCCAGCAGCCCGATCCGGGGTTTTCGGAATTCACCCCTCCACTTT. Protein product: CASSPIRGFRNSPLHF.

The rearrangement links TRBV11-2 to TRBJ1-1; no firm D call. This CDR3 spans 14 amino acids. Germline CDR1 and CDR2: SGHAT and FQNNGV. V lost 5 bases and J lost 8, with 18 bases in between. Here the CDR3 reads CASSQLRGRLEAFF. The CDR3 coding sequence is TGTGCCAGCAGCCAATTGCGAGGCCGTCTAGAAGCTTTCTTT.

This clone was observed a handful of times. The chain is built from TRBV7-6 and TRBJ1-2; possibly TRBD1 for D (6 bases). V was pared by 2 bases and J by 4 bases, with 14 bases between. CDR1 is SGHVS, CDR2 FNYEAQ, per germline. The CDR3 length is 15 residues. CDR3 nucleotides: TGTGCCAGCAGCTTAAATGCAGGGGCGTTCTATGGCTACACCTTC. This gives the protein CASSLNAGAFYGYTF.

The chain couples TRBV19 to TRBJ1-3; D remains ambiguous. The CDR3 covers 15 residues. Trimming stripped 3 bases from V and 0 bases from J, with 9 bases between. Germline CDR1 and CDR2: LNHDA and SQIVND (reference sequence). In nucleotides, the CDR3 is TGTGCCAGTAGTATGGGCAGTAACTCTGGAAACACCATATATTTT. This sequence encodes CASSMGSNSGNTIYF.

This clone was counted ten times or more. The chain joins TRBV27 to TRBJ1-1; weak D call: TRBD1 (6 bases). The CDR3 has 14 amino acids. Germline lookup yields CDR1 MNHEY and CDR2 SMNVEV (reference sequence). V shed 4 bases and J shed 6 bases, with 15 bases lying between them. CDR3 nucleotide sequence: TGTGCCAGCAGTTCAACAGGGCTCGGGGCTGAAGCTTTCTTT. Its protein product is CASSSTGLGAEAFF.

This clone came up once. The gene calls are TRBV7-3 and TRBJ2-1; TRBD1 is a possible D gene (6 bases). The germline V and J ends were trimmed by 6 bases and 1 base, with 13 bases remaining between them. The CDR3 is made up of 15 amino acids. Germline lookup yields CDR1 SGHTA and CDR2 FQGTGA. The CDR3 DNA follows: TGTGCCAGCAGTCCGGGACATTCGTCCTACAATGAGCAGTTCTTC. Amino acid sequence: CASSPGHSSYNEQFF.

V gene TRBV19 combines with J gene TRBJ1-1; D possibly corresponds to TRBD1 (5 bases). Trimming stripped 3 bases from V and 5 bases from J, with 13 bases between. The CDR3 runs 14 residues. Looked up from germline, CDR1 is LNHDA and CDR2 is SQIVND (reference sequence). CDR3 DNA: TGTGCCAGTAGTATGGGTATGGGGGGTACTGAAGCTTTCTTT. It codes for CASSMGMGGTEAFF.

The V gene is TRBV12-2, the J gene TRBJ1-5. TRBV12-2 is a documented pseudogene. This CDR3 has 17 residues. This CDR3 is CASRLRIPEGCNQPQHF. CDR3 sequence (DNA): TGTGCAAGTCGCTTACGAATTCCGGAGGGATGCAATCAGCCCCAGCATTTT.

This clone was detected only a few times. V is TRBV7-8 and J is TRBJ1-1, with 9 positions matching TRBD1. The CDR3 runs to 15 residues. Germline-derived CDR1 and CDR2 are SGHVS and FQNEAQ. The trim removed 5 bases at V and 3 bases at J, leaving 7 bases unmatched. The DNA of the CDR3 is TGTGCCAGCAGCCCCGACAGGGGGAAATACACTGAAGCTTTCTTT. Its translation: CASSPDRGKYTEAFF.

This chain links TRBV2 with TRBJ1-1; a possible D gene is TRBD1 (6 bases). The CDR3 totals 13 residues. Trimming stripped 10 bases from V and 5 bases from J, with 17 bases between. CDR1 and CDR2 (germline): SNHLY, FYNNEI. The CDR3 is CATRQALGTEAFF. The CDR3 region has the DNA TGTGCCACACGACAGGCCTTGGGGACTGAAGCTTTCTTT.

The chain recombines TRBV27 with TRBJ2-6; 7 positions agree with TRBD1. V gave up 4 bases and J gave up 2 bases; unmatched junction bases: 2. The CDR3 is 15 residues long. Germline V gene lookup returns CDR1 MNHEY and CDR2 SMNVEV (reference sequence). In nucleotides, the CDR3 is TGTGCCAGCAGTTCTCAGGGGGCTGGGGCCAACGTCCTGACTTTC. The encoded protein is CASSSQGAGANVLTF. The variable domain in full, with the rest retrieved from reference TRBV27 and TRBJ2-6, is EAQVTQNPRYLITVTGKKLTVTCSQNMNHEYMSWYRQDPGLGLRQIYYSMNVEVTDKGDVPEGYKVSRKEKRNFPLILESPSPNQTSLYFCASSSQGAGANVLTFGAGSRLTVL.

This clone was found once. CDR3 in amino acids: CASKGPQGQPQHF. CDR3 sequence (DNA): TGTGCCAGCAAGGGGCCACAGGGCCAGCCCCAGCATTTT. V and J are TRBV2 and TRBJ1-5, with D possibly being TRBD1 (6 bases). This CDR3 has 13 residues. V was shortened by 7 bases and J by 7 bases, with 14 bases between the two germline ends. From germline, CDR1 is SNHLY and CDR2 FYNNEI.

This CDR3 reads CASSPQGAFNEQFF. In DNA form, the CDR3 reads TGTGCCAGCAGCCCGCAGGGGGCATTTAATGAGCAGTTCTTC. The chain is built from TRBV7-9 and TRBJ2-1; 8 nucleotides agree with TRBD1. This CDR3 has 14 amino acids. V dropped 5 bases and J dropped 7; count of bases not matched to a gene: 7. Germline-derived CDR1 and CDR2 are SEHNR and FQNEAQ (reference sequence).

This chain uses TRBV29-1 with TRBJ2-3; D remains ambiguous. The V and J ends lost 4 bases and 7 bases respectively, with 9 bases between them. The V gene's germline CDR1 is SQVTM and CDR2 ANQGSEA. This CDR3 has 11 amino acids. CDR3 amino acids: CSVAERYTQYF. The CDR3 DNA reads as TGCAGCGTTGCGGAGCGATATACGCAGTATTTT.

The J gene is TRBJ2-6, the V gene TRBV5-6, with 7 nucleotides matching TRBD1. Trimming cost V 0 bases and J 2 bases; bases outside gene matches: 5. Germline assignment: CDR1 SGHDT and CDR2 YYEEEE. This CDR3 has 17 residues. This CDR3 reads CASSLAGQEAGANVLTF. DNA of the CDR3: TGTGCCAGCAGCTTGGCCGGACAGGAGGCTGGGGCCAACGTCCTGACTTTC.

The CDR3 nucleotides are TGTGCCAGCAGCCGAAACGGGGGGGGCTATGGCTACACCTTC. This codes for CASSRNGGGYGYTF. This chain joins TRBV27 and TRBJ1-2, with D perhaps TRBD1 (5 bases). Germline lookup yields CDR1 MNHEY and CDR2 SMNVEV (reference sequence). V was trimmed by 6 bases and J by 4 bases, leaving 15 bases between them. CDR3 length equals 14 residues.

The rearrangement links TRBV4-1 to TRBJ1-2, with TRBD1 identical over 9 bases. There are 15 residues in the CDR3. From germline, CDR1 is MGHRA and CDR2 YSYEKL. With 1 base clipped from V and 8 bases from J, the junction kept 8 bases outside the gene matches. In DNA form, the CDR3 reads TGCGCCAGCAGCCAAGGGGCAGGGACAGGGACGGGCTACACCTTC. Protein: CASSQGAGTGTGYTF.

The CDR3 sequence is CASSPRGTPPADTQYF. In DNA, the CDR3 is TGTGCCAGCAGCCCCCGGGGGACCCCTCCTGCAGATACGCAGTATTTT. The gene calls are TRBV7-6 and TRBJ2-3; possibly TRBD2 for D (6 bases). The CDR3 spans 16 residues. CDR1 and CDR2 (germline): SGHVS, FNYEAQ. Trimming shortened V by 5 bases and J by 4 bases, and 19 bases separated the two germline ends.

The V and J genes are TRBV7-6 and TRBJ1-5, with 7 bases aligning to TRBD1. CDR3 length: 15 residues. V lost 5 bases, J lost 7 bases, and 11 bases stayed unmatched. CDR1 is SGHVS, CDR2 FNYEAQ, per germline. The CDR3 DNA reads TGTGCCAGCAGCAAGCAGGAGGGGGCTAACCAGCCCCAGCATTTT. This sequence encodes CASSKQEGANQPQHF.